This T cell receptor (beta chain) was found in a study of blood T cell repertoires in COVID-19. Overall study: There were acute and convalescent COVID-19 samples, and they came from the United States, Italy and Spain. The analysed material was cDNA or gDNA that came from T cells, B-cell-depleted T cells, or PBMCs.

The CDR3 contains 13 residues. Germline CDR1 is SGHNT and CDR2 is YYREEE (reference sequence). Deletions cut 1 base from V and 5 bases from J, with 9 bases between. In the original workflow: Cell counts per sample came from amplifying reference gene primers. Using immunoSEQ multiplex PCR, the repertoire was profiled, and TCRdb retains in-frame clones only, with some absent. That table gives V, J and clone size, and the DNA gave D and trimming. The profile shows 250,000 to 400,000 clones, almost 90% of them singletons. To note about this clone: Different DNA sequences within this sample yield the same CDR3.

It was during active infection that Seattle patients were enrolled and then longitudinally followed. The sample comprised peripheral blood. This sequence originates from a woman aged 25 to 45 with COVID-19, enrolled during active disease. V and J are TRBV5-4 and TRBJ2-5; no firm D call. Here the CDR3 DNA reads TGTGCCAGCAGCTTGCCTAGTGGTGAGACCCAGTACTTC. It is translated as CASSLPSGETQYF.